In this sample, the clone carrying this TCR beta chain turned up once. Its antigen is as yet unknown. This record comes from a study of cytomegalovirus exposure and HLA in healthy donors. Whole-study findings and limits: The sole available immune exposure information was CMV serostatus.

The V end lost 5 bases, the J end lost 5 bases, and 12 bases lay between the germline ends. CDR1 and CDR2 from the germline V gene are LNHDA and SQIVND (reference sequence). CDR3 size: 13 residues. The primer mix had 60 Vbeta and 13 Jbeta primers. Clones were sequenced by immunoSEQ multiplex PCR, and TCRdb holds only the in-frame ones, with some missing. The sample shows over 50,000 clones, around 87% of them seen only once. This clonotype originated in a man between 18 and 29 years old in good health and CMV-seronegative. V and J are TRBV19 and TRBJ2-5, with D unresolved. The specimen sequenced was PBMCs. CDR3 in DNA: TGTGCCAGTAGTGAACGGCGGCGGGAGACCCAGTACTTC. Protein: CASSERRRETQYF. The whole variable domain, remainder taken from reference TRBV19 and TRBJ2-5, is DGGITQSPKYLFRKEGQNVTLSCEQNLNHDAMYWYRQDPGQGLRLIYYSQIVNDFQKGDIAEGYSVSREKKESFPLTVTSAQKNPTAFYLCASSERRRETQYFGPGTRLLVL.